The 8 T cell receptor beta chains below come from one sample, sequenced in a study of T cell responses to AZD1222 COVID-19 vaccine. The method was immunoSEQ multiplex PCR; TCRdb's version includes in-frame clones alone and lacks a portion of them. The sample lists about 130,000 clones, about 94% occurring once. Sequencing was performed on peripheral blood, taken on day 0 of AZD1222 vaccination. All receptors derive from an adult in good health.

The rearrangement joins TRBV11-2 to TRBJ2-2, with 9 bases identical to TRBD2. With V trimmed by 5 bases and J by 0 bases, 1 base remained unmatched. CDR3 length: 15 residues. The germline gives CDR1 SGHAT, CDR2 FQNNGV. The CDR3 spells CASSRLAANTGELFF. Here the CDR3 DNA reads TGTGCCAGCAGCCGACTAGCGGCGAACACCGGGGAGCTGTTTTTT.

The rearrangement joins TRBV2 to TRBJ2-1, with D perhaps TRBD2 (6 bases). The germline V gene has CDR1 SNHLY and CDR2 FYNNEI. This CDR3 has 14 amino acids. V was pared by 4 bases and J by 11 bases, with 18 bases between. The CDR3 nucleotides are TGTGCCAGCAGTGCTTGGGACTCGCCTTTTCAGCAGTTCTTC. This sequence encodes CASSAWDSPFQQFF.

The genes are TRBV27 and TRBJ1-5, with 9 bases fitting TRBD1. This CDR3 is 17 amino acids long. V gave up 8 bases and J gave up 6 bases; unmatched junction bases: 17. Germline-derived CDR1 and CDR2 are MNHEY and SMNVEV (reference sequence). The CDR3 loop reads CASSTSGWDRERQPQHF. Written as DNA, the CDR3 is TGTGCCAGCTCCACCTCGGGCTGGGACAGGGAGCGTCAGCCCCAGCATTTT.

V gene TRBV5-8 combines with J gene TRBJ1-2; D call uncertain. The CDR3 has 12 residues. The V gene's germline CDR1 is SGHTS and CDR2 YDEGEE. The V end lost 2 bases, the J end lost 7 bases, and 9 bases lay between the germline ends. The CDR3 DNA is TGTGCCAGCAGCTTAGAAGGGTTTGGCTACACCTTC. This translates into CASSLEGFGYTF.

This chain connects TRBV12-3 or TRBV12-4 to TRBJ1-2; D gene uncertain. The CDR3 runs 12 residues. The V and J ends lost 3 bases and 8 bases respectively, with 10 bases between them. CDR3 in amino acids: CASSFANSGYTF. DNA of the CDR3: TGTGCCAGCAGTTTTGCCAACAGCGGCTACACCTTC.

The rearrangement links TRBV2 to TRBJ1-1; D is possibly TRBD1 (6 bases). Germline V gene lookup returns CDR1 SNHLY and CDR2 FYNNEI. V was clipped by 1 base and J by 0 bases, with 15 bases between them. The CDR3 runs 17 residues. In DNA, the CDR3 is TGTGCCAGCAGTGAAGACAGGGAGTCAGGGATGAACACTGAAGCTTTCTTT. Its translation is CASSEDRESGMNTEAFF.

V is TRBV10-3 and J is TRBJ2-1, with 16 bases that match TRBD2. V lost 6 bases to trimming and J lost 7 bases; unmatched junction nucleotides: 3. The CDR3 length is 15 residues. CDR1 and CDR2 from the germline V gene are ENHRY and SYGVKD. The CDR3 bases are TGTGCCATCAGGGGGACTAGCGGGAGGGCAAATGAGCAGTTCTTC. It encodes CAIRGTSGRANEQFF.

This clone came up once. This chain uses TRBV2 with TRBJ2-1; 10 bases map to TRBD2. CDR3 length: 17 residues. Germline V lookup: CDR1 SNHLY, CDR2 FYNNEI. Germline trimming cut 5 bases from V and 1 base from J; bases unmatched to any gene: 8. The CDR3 sequence is CASSLRSGRSSYNEQFF. The CDR3 DNA reads TGTGCCAGCAGTCTGCGTAGCGGGAGGAGTTCCTACAATGAGCAGTTCTTC.